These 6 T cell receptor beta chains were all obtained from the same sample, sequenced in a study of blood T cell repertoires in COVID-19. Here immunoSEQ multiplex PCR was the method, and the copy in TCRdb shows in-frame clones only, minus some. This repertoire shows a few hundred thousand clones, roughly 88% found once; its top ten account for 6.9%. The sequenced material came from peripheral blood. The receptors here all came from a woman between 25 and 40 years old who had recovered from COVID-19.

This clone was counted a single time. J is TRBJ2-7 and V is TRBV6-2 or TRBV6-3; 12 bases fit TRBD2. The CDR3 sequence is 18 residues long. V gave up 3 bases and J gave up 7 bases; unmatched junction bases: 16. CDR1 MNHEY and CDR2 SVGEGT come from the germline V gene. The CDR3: CASSYFGLAGPRSGEQYF. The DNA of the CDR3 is TGTGCCAGCAGTTATTTCGGACTAGCGGGGCCGCGTTCGGGGGAGCAGTACTTC.

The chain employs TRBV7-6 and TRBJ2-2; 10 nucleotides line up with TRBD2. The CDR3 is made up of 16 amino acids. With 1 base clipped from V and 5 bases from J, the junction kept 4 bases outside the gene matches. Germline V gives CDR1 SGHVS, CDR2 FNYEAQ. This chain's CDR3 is CASSLEAGGLTGELFF. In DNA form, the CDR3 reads TGTGCCAGCAGCTTAGAAGCGGGGGGGCTTACCGGGGAGCTGTTTTTT.

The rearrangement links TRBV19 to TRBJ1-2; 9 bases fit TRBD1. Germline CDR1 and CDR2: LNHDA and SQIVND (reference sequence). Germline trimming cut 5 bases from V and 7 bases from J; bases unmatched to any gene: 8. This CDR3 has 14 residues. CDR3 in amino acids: CASSHRTGASGYTF. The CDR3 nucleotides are TGTGCCAGTAGTCACCGGACAGGGGCCTCTGGCTACACCTTC.

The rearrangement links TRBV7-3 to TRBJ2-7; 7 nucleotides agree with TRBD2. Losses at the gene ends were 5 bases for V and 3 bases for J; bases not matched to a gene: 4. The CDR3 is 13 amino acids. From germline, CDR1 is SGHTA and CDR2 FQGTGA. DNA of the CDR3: TGTGCCAGCAGCCAGGGACTAAACTACGAGCAGTACTTC. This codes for CASSQGLNYEQYF.

Written as DNA, the CDR3 is TGCGCCAGCAGCTTGGGACTAGCGGGGCCACCAAGCACAGATACGCAGTATTTT. Translating gives CASSLGLAGPPSTDTQYF. The V and J genes are TRBV5-1 and TRBJ2-3, with 11 positions matching TRBD2. This CDR3 contains 18 residues. The ends lost 0 bases at V and 0 bases at J; junction bases unmatched: 6. The germline gives CDR1 SGHRS, CDR2 YFSETQ.

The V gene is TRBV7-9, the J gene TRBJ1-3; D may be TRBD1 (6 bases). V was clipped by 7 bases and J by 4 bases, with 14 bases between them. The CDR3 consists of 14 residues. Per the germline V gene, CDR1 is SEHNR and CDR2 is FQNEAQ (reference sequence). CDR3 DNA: TGTGCCAGCATCCGAACAGGGATAGGAAACACCATATATTTT. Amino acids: CASIRTGIGNTIYF.